The next 10 T cell receptor beta chains were all read from a single sample in a study of blood T cell repertoires in COVID-19. Produced via immunoSEQ multiplex PCR; TCRdb's table is partial and in-frame only. The sample includes a few hundred thousand clones, around 90% of them seen just once. The sequenced material came from peripheral blood. Every receptor here comes from a person aged 18 to 29 with COVID-19, enrolled during active disease.

The V call is TRBV28, the J call TRBJ1-5; 10 nucleotides match TRBD1. Trimming cost V 2 bases and J 8 bases; bases outside gene matches: 6. Germline assignment: CDR1 MDHEN and CDR2 SYDVKM. The CDR3 is 15 amino acids. The CDR3 reads CASSLGDRGRKPQHF. The CDR3 bases are TGTGCCAGCAGTTTAGGGGACAGGGGAAGGAAGCCCCAGCATTTT.

The chain recombines TRBV19 with TRBJ1-1, with D possibly being TRBD1 (6 bases). Germline-derived CDR1 and CDR2 are LNHDA and SQIVND (reference sequence). CDR3 length: 14 amino acids. Trimming left V 4 bases short and J 3 bases short, with 12 bases between. The CDR3 loop reads CASSKTGDDTEAFF. DNA for the CDR3: TGTGCCAGTAGTAAGACAGGAGACGACACTGAAGCTTTCTTT. The entire variable domain, with the rest obtained from reference TRBV19 and TRBJ1-1, is as follows: DGGITQSPKYLFRKEGQNVTLSCEQNLNHDAMYWYRQDPGQGLRLIYYSQIVNDFQKGDIAEGYSVSREKKESFPLTVTSAQKNPTAFYLCASSKTGDDTEAFFGQGTRLTVV.

V and J are TRBV12-3 or TRBV12-4 and TRBJ2-7, with D perhaps TRBD2 (6 bases). The ends were cut back, 9 bases at V and 9 bases at J, with 12 bases in the middle. The CDR3 is 10 residues long. Written as DNA, the CDR3 is TGTGCCAGTTCCGGGGGTGGGCAGTACTTC. Amino acids: CASSGGGQYF.

The chain links TRBV5-8 to TRBJ1-2; possibly TRBD1 for D (5 bases). V lost 6 bases, J lost 8 bases, and 14 bases lay in between. This CDR3 has 12 residues. The germline V gene has CDR1 SGHTS and CDR2 YDEGEE. The CDR3 is CASIGEQYGYTF. CDR3 nucleotides: TGTGCCAGCATAGGGGAACAATACGGCTACACCTTC. The entire variable domain, with the rest obtained from reference TRBV5-8 and TRBJ1-2, is as follows: EAGVTQSPTHLIKTRGQQATLRCSPISGHTSVYWYQQALGLGLQFLLWYDEGEERNRGNFPPRFSGRQFPNYSSELNVNALELEDSALYLCASIGEQYGYTFGSGTRLTVV.

This sequence joins TRBV5-4 and TRBJ2-6, with TRBD1 identical over 11 bases. This CDR3 has 20 amino acids. Losses at the gene ends were 4 bases for V and 2 bases for J; bases not matched to a gene: 14. Germline CDR1 reads SGHNT; CDR2 reads YYREEE (reference sequence). CDR3 region: CASSGGQGDVLSPGANVLTF. The DNA for the CDR3 is TGTGCCAGCAGCGGGGGACAGGGGGATGTTTTAAGTCCTGGGGCCAACGTCCTGACTTTC.

In its sample, this clone was seen once. This chain joins TRBV2 and TRBJ1-1; the D gene is possibly TRBD1 (6 bases). The CDR3 has 11 residues. Germline V gene data show CDR1 as SNHLY and CDR2 as FYNNEI. V was clipped by 5 bases and J by 11 bases, with 12 bases between them. The CDR3 DNA is TGTGCCAGCAGTCTTTCAGGGGACGCTTTCTTT. This sequence encodes CASSLSGDAFF.

V and J are TRBV5-1 and TRBJ1-1; 10 nucleotides agree with TRBD1. Germline V lookup: CDR1 SGHRS, CDR2 YFSETQ. The junction had 8 bases not matched to a gene; V was cut back by 4 bases and J by 2 bases. The CDR3 has 16 residues. CDR3 coding DNA: TGCGCCAGCAGCGTATCAGGGGACAGGGGTAACACTGAAGCTTTCTTT. It codes for CASSVSGDRGNTEAFF.

The rearrangement links TRBV4-1 to TRBJ2-7; TRBD2 agrees at 14 bases. This CDR3 spans 18 amino acids. Germline loops: CDR1 MGHRA, CDR2 YSYEKL. Germline trimming cut 5 bases from V and 7 bases from J; bases unmatched to any gene: 16. CDR3 sequence reads: CASSLGLAGVRGLGEQYF. DNA for the CDR3: TGCGCCAGCAGCTTGGGACTAGCGGGAGTCAGGGGTTTGGGAGAGCAGTACTTC.

The rearrangement uses TRBV24-1 and TRBJ2-3, with 9 bases that match TRBD1. V dropped 2 bases and J dropped 0; count of bases not matched to a gene: 5. Germline CDR1 and CDR2: KGHDR and SFDVKD. CDR3 length: 17 amino acids. The chain's CDR3 is CATSDSLTGGSTDTQYF. The CDR3 coding sequence is TGTGCCACCAGTGATTCTTTGACAGGGGGTAGCACAGATACGCAGTATTTT.

V is TRBV27 and J is TRBJ2-3; D remains ambiguous. CDR1 and CDR2 (germline): MNHEY, SMNVEV (reference sequence). CDR3 size: 13 residues. V shed 3 bases and J shed 2 bases, with 6 bases lying between them. CDR3 in amino acids: CASSFQNTDTQYF. CDR3 DNA sequence: TGTGCCAGCAGTTTCCAGAACACAGATACGCAGTATTTT.